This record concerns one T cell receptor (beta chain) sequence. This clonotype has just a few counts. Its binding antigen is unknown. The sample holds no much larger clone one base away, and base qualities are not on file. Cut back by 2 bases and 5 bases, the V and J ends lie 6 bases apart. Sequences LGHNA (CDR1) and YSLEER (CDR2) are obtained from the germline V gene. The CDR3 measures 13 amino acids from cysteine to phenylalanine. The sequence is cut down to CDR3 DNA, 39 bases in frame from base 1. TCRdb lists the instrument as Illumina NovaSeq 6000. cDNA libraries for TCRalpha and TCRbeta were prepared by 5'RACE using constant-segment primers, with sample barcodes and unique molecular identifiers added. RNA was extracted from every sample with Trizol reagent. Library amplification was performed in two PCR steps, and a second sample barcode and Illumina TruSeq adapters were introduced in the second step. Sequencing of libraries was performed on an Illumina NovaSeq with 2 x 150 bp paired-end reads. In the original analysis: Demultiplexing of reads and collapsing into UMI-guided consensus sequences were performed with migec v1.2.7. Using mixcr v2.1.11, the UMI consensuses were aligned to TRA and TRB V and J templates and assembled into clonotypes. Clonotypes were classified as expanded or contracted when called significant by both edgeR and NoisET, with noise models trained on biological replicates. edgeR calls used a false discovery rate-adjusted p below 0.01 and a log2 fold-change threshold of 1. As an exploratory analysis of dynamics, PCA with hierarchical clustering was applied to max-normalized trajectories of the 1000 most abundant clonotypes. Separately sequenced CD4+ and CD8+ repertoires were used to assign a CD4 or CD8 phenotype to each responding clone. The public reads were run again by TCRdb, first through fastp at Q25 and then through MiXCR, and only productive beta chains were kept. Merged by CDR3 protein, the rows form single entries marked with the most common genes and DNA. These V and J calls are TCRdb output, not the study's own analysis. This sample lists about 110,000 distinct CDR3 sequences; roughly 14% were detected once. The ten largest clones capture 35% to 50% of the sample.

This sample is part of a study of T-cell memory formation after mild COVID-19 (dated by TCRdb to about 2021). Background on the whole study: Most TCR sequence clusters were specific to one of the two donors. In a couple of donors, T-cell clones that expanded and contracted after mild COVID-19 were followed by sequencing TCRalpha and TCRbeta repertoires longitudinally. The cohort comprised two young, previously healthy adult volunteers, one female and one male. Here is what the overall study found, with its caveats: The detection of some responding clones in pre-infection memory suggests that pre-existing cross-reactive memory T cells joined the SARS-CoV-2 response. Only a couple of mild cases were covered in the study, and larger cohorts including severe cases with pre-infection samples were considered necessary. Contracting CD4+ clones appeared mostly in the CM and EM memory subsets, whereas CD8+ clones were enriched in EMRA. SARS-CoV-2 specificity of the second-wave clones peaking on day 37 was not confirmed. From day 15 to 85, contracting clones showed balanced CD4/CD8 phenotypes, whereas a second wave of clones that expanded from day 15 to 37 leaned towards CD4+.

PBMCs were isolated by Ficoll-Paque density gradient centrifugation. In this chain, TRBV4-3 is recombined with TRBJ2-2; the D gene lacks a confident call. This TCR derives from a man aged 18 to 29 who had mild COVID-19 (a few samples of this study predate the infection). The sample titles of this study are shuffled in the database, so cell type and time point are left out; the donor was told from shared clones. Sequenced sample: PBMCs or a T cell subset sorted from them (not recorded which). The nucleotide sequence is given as TGCGCCAGCAGCCAATATGCTACCGGGGAGCTGTTTTTT. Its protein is CASSQYATGELFF.